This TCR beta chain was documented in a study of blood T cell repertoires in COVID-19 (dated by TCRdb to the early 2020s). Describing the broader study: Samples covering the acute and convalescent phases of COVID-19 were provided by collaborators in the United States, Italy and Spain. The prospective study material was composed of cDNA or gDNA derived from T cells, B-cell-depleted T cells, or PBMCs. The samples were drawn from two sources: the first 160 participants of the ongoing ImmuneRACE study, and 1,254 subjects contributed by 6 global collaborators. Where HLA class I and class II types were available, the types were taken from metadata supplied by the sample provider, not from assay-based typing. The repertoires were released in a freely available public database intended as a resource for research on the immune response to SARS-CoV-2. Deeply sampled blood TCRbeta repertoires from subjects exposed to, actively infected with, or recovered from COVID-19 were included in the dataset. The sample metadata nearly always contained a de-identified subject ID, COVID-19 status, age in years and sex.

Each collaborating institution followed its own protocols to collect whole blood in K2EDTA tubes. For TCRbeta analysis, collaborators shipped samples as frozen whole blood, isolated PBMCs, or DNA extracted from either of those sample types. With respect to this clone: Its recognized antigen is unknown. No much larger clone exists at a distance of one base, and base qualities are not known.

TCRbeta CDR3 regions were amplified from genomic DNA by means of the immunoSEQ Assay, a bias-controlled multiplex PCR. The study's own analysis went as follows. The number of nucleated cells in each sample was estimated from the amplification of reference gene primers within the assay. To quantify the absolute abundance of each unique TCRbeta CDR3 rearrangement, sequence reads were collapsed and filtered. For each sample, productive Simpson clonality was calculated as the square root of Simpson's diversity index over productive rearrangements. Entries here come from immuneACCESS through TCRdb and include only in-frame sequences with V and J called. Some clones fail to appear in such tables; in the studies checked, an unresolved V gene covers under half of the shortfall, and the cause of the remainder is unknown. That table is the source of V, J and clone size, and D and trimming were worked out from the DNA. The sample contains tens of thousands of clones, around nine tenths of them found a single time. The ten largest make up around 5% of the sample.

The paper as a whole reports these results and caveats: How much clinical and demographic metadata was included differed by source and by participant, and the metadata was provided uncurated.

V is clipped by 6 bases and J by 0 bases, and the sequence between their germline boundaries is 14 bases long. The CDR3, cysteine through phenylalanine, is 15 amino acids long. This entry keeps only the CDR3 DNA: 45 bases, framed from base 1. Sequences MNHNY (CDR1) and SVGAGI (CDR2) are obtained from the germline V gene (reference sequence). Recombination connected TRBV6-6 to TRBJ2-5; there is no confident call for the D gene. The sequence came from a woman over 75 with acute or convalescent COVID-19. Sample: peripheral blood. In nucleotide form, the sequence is TGTGCCAGCAGGTCCGATCAGCGCTACCAAGAGACCCAGTACTTC. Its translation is CASRSDQRYQETQYF.